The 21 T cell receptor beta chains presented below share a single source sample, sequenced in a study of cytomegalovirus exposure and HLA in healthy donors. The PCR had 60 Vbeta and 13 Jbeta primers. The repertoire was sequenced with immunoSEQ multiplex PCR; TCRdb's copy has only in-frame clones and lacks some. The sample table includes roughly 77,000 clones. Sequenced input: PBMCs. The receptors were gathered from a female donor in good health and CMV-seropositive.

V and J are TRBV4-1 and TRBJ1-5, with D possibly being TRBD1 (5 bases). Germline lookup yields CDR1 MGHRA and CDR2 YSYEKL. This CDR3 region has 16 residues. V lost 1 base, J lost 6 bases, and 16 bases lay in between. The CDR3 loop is CASSQGVGGPLQPQHF. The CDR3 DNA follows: TGCGCCAGCAGCCAAGGGGTGGGGGGACCCCTTCAGCCCCAGCATTTT.

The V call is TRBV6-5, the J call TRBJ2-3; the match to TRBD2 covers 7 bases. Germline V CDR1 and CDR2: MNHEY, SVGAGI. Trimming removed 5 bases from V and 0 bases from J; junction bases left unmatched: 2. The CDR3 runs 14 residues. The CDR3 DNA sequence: TGTGCCAGCAGTGGACTAGGGAGCACAGATACGCAGTATTTT. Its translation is CASSGLGSTDTQYF.

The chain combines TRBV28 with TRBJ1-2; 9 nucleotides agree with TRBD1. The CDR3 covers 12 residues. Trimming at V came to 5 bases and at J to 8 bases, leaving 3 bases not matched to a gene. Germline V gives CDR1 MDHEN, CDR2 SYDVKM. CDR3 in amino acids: CASSLGQGGYTF. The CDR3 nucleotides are TGTGCCAGCAGTCTCGGACAGGGGGGCTACACCTTC.

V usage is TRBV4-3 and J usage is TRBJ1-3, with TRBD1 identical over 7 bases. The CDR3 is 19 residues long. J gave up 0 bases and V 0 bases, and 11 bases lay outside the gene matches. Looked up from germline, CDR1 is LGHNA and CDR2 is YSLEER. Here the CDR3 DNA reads TGCGCCAGCAGCCAAGATGACCGGGACAGCGGACTCTCTGGAAACACCATATATTTT. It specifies CASSQDDRDSGLSGNTIYF.

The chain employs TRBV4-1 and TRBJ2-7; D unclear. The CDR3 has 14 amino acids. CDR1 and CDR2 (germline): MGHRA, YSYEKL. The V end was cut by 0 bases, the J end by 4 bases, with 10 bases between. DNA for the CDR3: TGCGCCAGCAGCCAAGATCGTGCCGAGTACGAGCAGTACTTC. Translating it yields CASSQDRAEYEQYF.

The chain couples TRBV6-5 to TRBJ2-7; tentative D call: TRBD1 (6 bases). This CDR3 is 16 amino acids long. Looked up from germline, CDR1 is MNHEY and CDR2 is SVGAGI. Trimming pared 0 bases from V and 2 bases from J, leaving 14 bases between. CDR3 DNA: TGTGCCAGCAGTTACTCCGACCCCCGGACAGCCTACGAGCAGTACTTC. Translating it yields CASSYSDPRTAYEQYF.

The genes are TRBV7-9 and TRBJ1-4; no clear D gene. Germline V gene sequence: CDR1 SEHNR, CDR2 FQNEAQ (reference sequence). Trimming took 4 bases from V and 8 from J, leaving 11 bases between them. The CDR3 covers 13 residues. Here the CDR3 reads CASSSPLQEKLFF. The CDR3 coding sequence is TGTGCCAGCAGCTCCCCCCTACAGGAAAAACTGTTTTTT.

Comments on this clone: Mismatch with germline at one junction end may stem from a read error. In nucleotides, the CDR3 is TGTGCCAGCAGTTTAGACAGGTCCTACGAGCAGTACTTC. It specifies CASSLDRSYEQYF. The chain links TRBV11-2 to TRBJ2-7; D is possibly TRBD1 (6 bases). Germline V gene data show CDR1 as SGHAT and CDR2 as FQNNGV. The CDR3 contains 13 residues. The complete variable domain, with remaining parts taken from reference TRBV11-2 and TRBJ2-7, reads EAGVAQSPRYKIIEKRQSVAFWCNPISGHATLYWYQQILGQGPKLLIQFQNNGVVDDSQLPKDRFSAERLKGVDSTLKIQPAKLEDSAVYLCASSLDRSYEQYFGPGTRLTVT.

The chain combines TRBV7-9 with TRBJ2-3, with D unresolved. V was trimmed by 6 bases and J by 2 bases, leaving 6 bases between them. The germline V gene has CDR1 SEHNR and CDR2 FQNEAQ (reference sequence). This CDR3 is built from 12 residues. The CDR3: CASRQDTDTQYF. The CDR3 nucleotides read TGTGCCAGCAGACAAGACACAGATACGCAGTATTTT.

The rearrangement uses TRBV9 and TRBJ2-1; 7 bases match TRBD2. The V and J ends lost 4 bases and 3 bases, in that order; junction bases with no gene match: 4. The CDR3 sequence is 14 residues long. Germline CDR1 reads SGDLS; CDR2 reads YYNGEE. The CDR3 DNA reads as TGTGCCAGCAGCCCCTGGGACTACTACAATGAGCAGTTCTTC. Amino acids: CASSPWDYYNEQFF.

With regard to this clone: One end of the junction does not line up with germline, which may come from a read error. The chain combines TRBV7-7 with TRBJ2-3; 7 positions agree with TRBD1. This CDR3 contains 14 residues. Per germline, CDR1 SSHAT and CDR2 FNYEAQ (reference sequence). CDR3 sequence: CASSKGASTDTQYF. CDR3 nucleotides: TGTGCTAGCAGCAAGGGGGCCAGCACAGATACGCAGTATTTT. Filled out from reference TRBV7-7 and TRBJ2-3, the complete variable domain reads GAGVSQSPRYKVTKRGQDVTLRCDPISSHATLYWYQQALGQGPEFLTYFNYEAQPDKSGLPSDRFSAERPEGSISTLTIQRTEQRDSAMYRCASSKGASTDTQYFGPGTRLTVL.

The CDR3 region has the DNA TGTGCCAGCAGCTCCACAAACAAGGGGATCTCCTACGAGCAGTACTTC. This translates into CASSSTNKGISYEQYF. This sequence joins TRBV7-9 and TRBJ2-5; D is possibly TRBD1 (5 bases). Matching the DNA end better, TRBJ2-7 makes the J call doubtful. CDR3 length equals 16 residues. The germline gives CDR1 SEHNR, CDR2 FQNEAQ (reference sequence).

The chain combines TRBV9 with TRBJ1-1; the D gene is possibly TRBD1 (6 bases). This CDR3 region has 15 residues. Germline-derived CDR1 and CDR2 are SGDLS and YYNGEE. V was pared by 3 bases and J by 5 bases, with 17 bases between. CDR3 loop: CASSGLRGLHTEAFF. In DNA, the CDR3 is TGTGCCAGCAGCGGGTTGAGGGGGTTACATACTGAAGCTTTCTTT.

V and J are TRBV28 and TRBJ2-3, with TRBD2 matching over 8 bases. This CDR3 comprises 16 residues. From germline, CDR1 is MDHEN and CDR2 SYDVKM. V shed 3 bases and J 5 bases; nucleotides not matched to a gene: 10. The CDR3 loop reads CASSLGLVAFVDTQYF. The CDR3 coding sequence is TGTGCCAGCAGTTTGGGACTAGTTGCTTTTGTAGATACGCAGTATTTT.

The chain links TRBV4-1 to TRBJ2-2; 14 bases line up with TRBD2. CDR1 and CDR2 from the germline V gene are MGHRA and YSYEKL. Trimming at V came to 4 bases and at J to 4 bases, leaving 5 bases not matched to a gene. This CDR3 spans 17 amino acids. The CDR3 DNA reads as TGCGCCAGCAGCCTAGGACTAGCGGGGGGTCCCACCGGGGAGCTGTTTTTT. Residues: CASSLGLAGGPTGELFF.

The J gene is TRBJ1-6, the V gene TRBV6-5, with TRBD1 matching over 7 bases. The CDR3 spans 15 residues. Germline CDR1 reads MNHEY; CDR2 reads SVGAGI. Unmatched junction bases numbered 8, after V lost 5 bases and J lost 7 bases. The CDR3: CASSPHGGGNSPLHF. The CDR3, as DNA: TGTGCCAGCAGTCCCCATGGAGGGGGCAATTCACCCCTCCACTTT.

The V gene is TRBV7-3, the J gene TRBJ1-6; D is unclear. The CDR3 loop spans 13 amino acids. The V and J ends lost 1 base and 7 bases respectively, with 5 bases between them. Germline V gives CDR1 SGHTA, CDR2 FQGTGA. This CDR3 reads CASSLIANSPLHF. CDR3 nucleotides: TGTGCCAGCAGCTTAATAGCCAATTCACCCCTCCACTTT.

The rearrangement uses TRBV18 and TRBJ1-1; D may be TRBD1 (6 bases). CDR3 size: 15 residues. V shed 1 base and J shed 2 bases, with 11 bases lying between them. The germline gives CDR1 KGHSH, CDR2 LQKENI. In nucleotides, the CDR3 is TGTGCCAGCTCACCACGTAGGACAGAAAACACTGAAGCTTTCTTT. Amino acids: CASSPRRTENTEAFF.

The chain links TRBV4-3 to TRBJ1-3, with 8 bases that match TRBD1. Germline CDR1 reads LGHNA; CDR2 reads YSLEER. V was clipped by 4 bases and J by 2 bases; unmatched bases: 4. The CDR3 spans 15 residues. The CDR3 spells CASSLLRGPGNTIYF. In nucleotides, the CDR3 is TGCGCCAGCAGCCTCCTCAGGGGGCCTGGAAACACCATATATTTT.

The DNA of the CDR3 is TGTGCCAGCAGCCGCGGGGGGGAGCAGTACTTC. The encoded protein is CASSRGGEQYF. The chain joins TRBV7-9 to TRBJ2-7; 8 nucleotides align to TRBD2. The CDR3 is made up of 11 amino acids. V lost 5 bases to trimming and J lost 7 bases; unmatched junction nucleotides: 1. The germline CDR1 and CDR2 sequences are SEHNR and FQNEAQ (reference sequence).

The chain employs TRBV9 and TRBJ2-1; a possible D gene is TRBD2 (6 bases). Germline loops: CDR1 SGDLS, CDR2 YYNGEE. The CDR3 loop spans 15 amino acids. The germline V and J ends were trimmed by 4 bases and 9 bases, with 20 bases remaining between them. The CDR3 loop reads CASSPSEGLLSEQFF. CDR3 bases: TGTGCCAGCAGCCCTTCGGAGGGCCTGTTGAGTGAGCAGTTCTTC.